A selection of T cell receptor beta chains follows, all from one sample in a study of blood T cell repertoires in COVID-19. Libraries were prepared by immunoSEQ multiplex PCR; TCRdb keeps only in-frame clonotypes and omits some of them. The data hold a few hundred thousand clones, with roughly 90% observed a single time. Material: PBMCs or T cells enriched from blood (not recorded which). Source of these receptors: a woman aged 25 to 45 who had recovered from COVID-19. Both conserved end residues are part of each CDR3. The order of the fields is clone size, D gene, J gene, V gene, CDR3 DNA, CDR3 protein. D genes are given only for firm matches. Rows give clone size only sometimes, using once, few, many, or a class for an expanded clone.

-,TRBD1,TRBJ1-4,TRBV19,TGTGCCAGTAGTCTCCGACAGGGGGCTTGGGAAAAACTGTTTTTT,CASSLRQGAWEKLFF
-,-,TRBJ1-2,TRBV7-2,TGTGCCAGCAGCCCTGATTACAGGGTAGGGAGCTACACCTTC,CASSPDYRVGSYTF
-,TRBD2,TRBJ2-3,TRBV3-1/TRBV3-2,TGTGCCAGCAGCCAGAATAGCGGGGGACCAAGCACAGATACGCAGTATTTT,CASSQNSGGPSTDTQYF
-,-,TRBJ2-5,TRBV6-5,TGTGCCAGCAGTTACTCCCTCTCCGGTATTCAAGAGACCCAGTACTTC,CASSYSLSGIQETQYF
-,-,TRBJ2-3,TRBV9,TGTGCCAGCGCGTATACGGGAGGCACAGATACGCAGTATTTT,CASAYTGGTDTQYF
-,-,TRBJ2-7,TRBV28,TGTGCCAGCGCTCGGGTAATAGCGGCCCGGTGGCACGAGCAGTACTTC,CASARVIAARWHEQYF
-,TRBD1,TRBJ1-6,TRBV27,TGTGCCAGCAGTGCGTCAGGGGGGTCACCCCTCCACTTT,CASSASGGSPLHF
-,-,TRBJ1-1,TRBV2,TGTGCCAGCAGTGAGGGGGCGGCCGACCCTGAAGCTTTCTTT,CASSEGAADPEAFF
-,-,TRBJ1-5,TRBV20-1,TGCAGTGCTAGTTTCGGGGGAAATCAGCCCCAGCATTTT,CSASFGGNQPQHF
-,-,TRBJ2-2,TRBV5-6,TGTGCCAGCAGCCCCCGGAGCGGACAGACCGACACCGGGGAGCTGTTTTTT,CASSPRSGQTDTGELFF
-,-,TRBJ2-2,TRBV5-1,TGCGCCAGCAGCTTACTAGCCGGGAACACCGGGGAGCTGTTTTTT,CASSLLAGNTGELFF
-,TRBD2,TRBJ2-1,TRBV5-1,TGCGCCAGCAGCTTCCGAGCGGGAGTCTCCTACAATGAGCAGTTCTTC,CASSFRAGVSYNEQFF
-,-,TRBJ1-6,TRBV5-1,TGCGCCAGCAGCTTGGAAGGGGGTAATTCACCCCTCCACTTT,CASSLEGGNSPLHF
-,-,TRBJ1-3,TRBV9,TGTGCCAGCAGCGTTTCCACTGGGAGGGGAACTGGAAACACCATATATTTT,CASSVSTGRGTGNTIYF
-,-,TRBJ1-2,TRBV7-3,TGTGCCAGCAGCCCCGAGCGGGGGCCCTTCGGCTACACCTTC,CASSPERGPFGYTF
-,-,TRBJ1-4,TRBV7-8,TGTGCCAGCAGCTTTGGGGGGGGTGATGAAAAACTGTTTTTT,CASSFGGGDEKLFF
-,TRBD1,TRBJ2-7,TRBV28,TGTGCCAGCAGTTTATCTGGGACAGGCGGTAACTACGAGCAGTACTTC,CASSLSGTGGNYEQYF
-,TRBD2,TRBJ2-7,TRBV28,TGTGCCAGCAGTAAAACTAGCGGGTCCTCCTACGAGCAGTACTTC,CASSKTSGSSYEQYF
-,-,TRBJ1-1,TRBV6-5,TGTGCCAGCAACGGAGGGGTTGCAGCTGAAGCTTTCTTT,CASNGGVAAEAFF
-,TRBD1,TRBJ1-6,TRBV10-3,TGTGCCATCAGCGCGTGGGGACAGCCTAATTCACCCCTCCACTTT,CAISAWGQPNSPLHF
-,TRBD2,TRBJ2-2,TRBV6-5,TGTGCCAGCACTAGCGGGGGGGCCTACACCGGGGAGCTGTTTTTT,CASTSGGAYTGELFF
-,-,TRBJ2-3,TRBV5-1,TGCGCCAGCAGTATGGAGCGTCCCTCAGATACGCAGTATTTT,CASSMERPSDTQYF
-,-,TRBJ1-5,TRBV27,TGTGCCAGCAGGGACTCCGGGGGATTCCAGCCCCAGCATTTT,CASRDSGGFQPQHF
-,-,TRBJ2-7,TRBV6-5,TGTGCCAGCAGCCCGGGACTTCTCTACGAGCAGTACTTC,CASSPGLLYEQYF
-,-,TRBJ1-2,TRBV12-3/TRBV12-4,TGTGCCAGCAGTTTATCGAACTATGGCTACACCTTC,CASSLSNYGYTF
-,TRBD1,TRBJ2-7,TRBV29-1,TGCAGCGGACGGGACAGAAACTCCTACGAGCAGTACTTC,CSGRDRNSYEQYF
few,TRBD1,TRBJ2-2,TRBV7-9,TGTGCCAGCAGCCCTCCGACAGGGCCCGGGGAGCTGTTTTTT,CASSPPTGPGELFF
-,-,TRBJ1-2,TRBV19,TGTGCCAGTAGTCCCTCCTTCGGACGGACAGCTAACTATGGCTACACCTTC,CASSPSFGRTANYGYTF
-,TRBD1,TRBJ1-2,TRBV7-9,TGTGCCAGCAGCCCGACAGGGAGCAATGGCTACACCTTC,CASSPTGSNGYTF
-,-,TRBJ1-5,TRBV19,TGTGCCAGTAGTATCGGAGGTTTCGATCAGCCCCAGCATTTT,CASSIGGFDQPQHF
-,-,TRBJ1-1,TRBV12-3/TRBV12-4,TGTGCCAGCACCGAATTAAGGGGAACAGCTTTCTTT,CASTELRGTAFF
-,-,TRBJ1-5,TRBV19,TGTGCCAGTACCCCAAGGTCGACAGCCAGCAATCAGCCCCAGCATTTT,CASTPRSTASNQPQHF
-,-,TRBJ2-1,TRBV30,TGTGCCTGGACAGGGGGAGGTGAGCAGTTCTTC,CAWTGGGEQFF
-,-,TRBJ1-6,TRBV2,TGTGCCAGCATACGGTTGGGGGGCTCCTATAATTCACCCCTCCACTTT,CASIRLGGSYNSPLHF
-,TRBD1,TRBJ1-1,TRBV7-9,TGTGCCAGCAGCATACAGGGGGCGCGGAACACTGAAGCTTTCTTT,CASSIQGARNTEAFF
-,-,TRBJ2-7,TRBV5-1,TGCGCCAGCAGCTTGGACACAATGTACGAGCAGTACTTC,CASSLDTMYEQYF
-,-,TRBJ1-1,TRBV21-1,TGTGCCAGCAGCCCCGGGGGGATGAACACTGAAGCTTTCTTT,CASSPGGMNTEAFF
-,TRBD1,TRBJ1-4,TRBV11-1,TGTGCCAGCAGCTTAGGACAGGGTGGCGAAAAACTGTTTTTT,CASSLGQGGEKLFF
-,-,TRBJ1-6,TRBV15,TGTGCCACCAGCGTAGCCGGAGTACGGAATTCACCCCTCCACTTT,CATSVAGVRNSPLHF
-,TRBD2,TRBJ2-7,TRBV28,TGTGCCAGCAGTTCTCGACTAGCGCACATGTTATGGTACGAGCAGTACTTC,CASSSRLAHMLWYEQYF
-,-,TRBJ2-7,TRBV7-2,TGTGCCAGCAGCGCTGCAGGGCCCCCCTACGAGCAGTACTTC,CASSAAGPPYEQYF
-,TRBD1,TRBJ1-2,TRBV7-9,TGTGCCAGCAGCCCAAACGGACAGGGTGGGGGCTACACCTTC,CASSPNGQGGGYTF
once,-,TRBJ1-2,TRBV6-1,TGTGCCAGCAGTGAAGCGCTCGGGGTTTATGGCTACACCTTC,CASSEALGVYGYTF
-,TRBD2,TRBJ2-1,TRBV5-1,TGCGCCAGCAGCTTGGGTCCGACTAGCGGGAGTAATGAGCAGTTCTTC,CASSLGPTSGSNEQFF
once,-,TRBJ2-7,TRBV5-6,TGTGCCAGCAGCTATCCGGGACAAGAAGACCCCTACGAGCAGTACTTC,CASSYPGQEDPYEQYF
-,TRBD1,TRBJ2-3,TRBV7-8,TGTGCCAGCAGCTTCTCTGTTACAGGGGATATTGTAGATACGCAGTATTTT,CASSFSVTGDIVDTQYF
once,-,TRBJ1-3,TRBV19,TGTGCCAGTAGTGCCTACAGGGGAAACACCATATATTTT,CASSAYRGNTIYF
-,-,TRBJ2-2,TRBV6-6,TGTGCCAGCAGCTCCCGGGGTGGAGGCGGGGAGCTGTTTTTT,CASSSRGGGGELFF
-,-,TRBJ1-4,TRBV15,TGTGCCACCAGCCCCCGGCGGACTGTGGATGAAAAACTGTTTTTT,CATSPRRTVDEKLFF
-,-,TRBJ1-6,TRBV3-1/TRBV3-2,TGTGCCAGCAGCGTGGACAGACCGAATTCACCCCTCCACTTT,CASSVDRPNSPLHF